The text below deals with one T cell receptor (beta chain). Its antigen is currently not known. The input lacks base qualities; no much larger clone sits a single base away. This sample stems from a study of blood T cell repertoires in COVID-19 (dated by TCRdb to about 2020). Background on the whole study: Collaborator samples came from the United States, Italy and Spain and covered acute and convalescent phases of COVID-19. The dataset comprised deeply sampled blood TCRbeta repertoires from subjects exposed to, actively infected with, or recovered from COVID-19. The sample metadata nearly always contained a de-identified subject ID, COVID-19 status, age in years and sex. Where HLA class I and class II types were available, the types were taken from metadata supplied by the sample provider, not from assay-based typing. The material from the prospective study consisted of cDNA or gDNA derived from T cells, B-cell-depleted T cells, or PBMCs. The repertoires were released in a freely available public database meant as a resource for research on the immune response to SARS-CoV-2. Samples came from the ongoing ImmuneRACE study (first 160 participants) plus 1,254 subjects from 6 global collaborators.

Reading the germline V gene gives CDR1 SGHDT and CDR2 YYEEEE. The trim is 4 bases for V and 7 bases for J, with a gap of 17 bases between the germline ends. From its cysteine to its phenylalanine, the CDR3 spans 14 amino acids. Just the 42-base CDR3 DNA is kept, in frame starting at base 1. Collaborating institutions collected whole blood in K2EDTA tubes following their own protocols. For TCRbeta analysis, collaborator samples were shipped as frozen whole blood, as isolated PBMCs, or as DNA extracted from either sample type. TCRbeta CDR3 regions were amplified from genomic DNA by means of the immunoSEQ Assay, a bias-controlled multiplex PCR. Per the original workflow: The number of nucleated cells in each sample was estimated from the amplification of reference gene primers within the assay. To quantify the absolute abundance of each unique TCRbeta CDR3 rearrangement, sequence reads were collapsed and filtered. For each sample, productive Simpson clonality was calculated by taking the square root of Simpson's diversity index across productive rearrangements. TCRdb took this table from immuneACCESS and kept in-frame rearrangements with V and J called. Such tables lack part of the clones; where checked against another copy, unresolved V genes explain under half of the gap, and the rest is unexplained. V and J calls and clone size follow that table, whereas D and trimming were derived from the DNA. A total of about 95,000 clones appear in this sample, about four fifths of them only once. Of the sample, roughly 22% is held by the ten largest clones.

What the study reported, not specific to this receptor: How much clinical and demographic metadata was included differed by source and by participant, and the metadata was provided uncurated.

The source is a human donor in a cohort sampled during active COVID-19. The rearranged chain carries TRBV5-6 and TRBJ2-5; the D gene is possibly TRBD1, with 6 bases matching. Sequences were obtained from peripheral blood. The sequence in DNA is TGTGCCAGCAGCGCAAACAGGGTTGTGACGACCCAGTACTTC. Protein translation: CASSANRVVTTQYF.